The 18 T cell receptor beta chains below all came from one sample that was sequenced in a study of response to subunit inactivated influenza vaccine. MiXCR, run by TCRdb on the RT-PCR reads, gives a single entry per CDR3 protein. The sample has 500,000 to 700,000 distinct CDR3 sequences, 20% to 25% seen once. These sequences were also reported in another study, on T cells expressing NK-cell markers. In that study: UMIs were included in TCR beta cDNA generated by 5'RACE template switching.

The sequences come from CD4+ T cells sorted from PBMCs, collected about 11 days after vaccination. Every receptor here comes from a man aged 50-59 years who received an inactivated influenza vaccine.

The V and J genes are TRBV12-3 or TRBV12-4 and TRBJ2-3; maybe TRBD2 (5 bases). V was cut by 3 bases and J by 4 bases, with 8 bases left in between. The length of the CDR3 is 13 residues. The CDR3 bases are TGTGCCAGCAGTTTCTCGGACTCAGATACGCAGTATTTT. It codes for CASSFSDSDTQYF.

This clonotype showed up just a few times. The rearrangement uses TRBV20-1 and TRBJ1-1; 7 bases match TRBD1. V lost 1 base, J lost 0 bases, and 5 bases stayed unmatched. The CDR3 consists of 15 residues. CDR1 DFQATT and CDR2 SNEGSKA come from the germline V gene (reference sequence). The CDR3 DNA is TGCAGTGCTAGAGGTCAGACAGGGATGAACACTGAAGCTTTCTTT. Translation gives CSARGQTGMNTEAFF.

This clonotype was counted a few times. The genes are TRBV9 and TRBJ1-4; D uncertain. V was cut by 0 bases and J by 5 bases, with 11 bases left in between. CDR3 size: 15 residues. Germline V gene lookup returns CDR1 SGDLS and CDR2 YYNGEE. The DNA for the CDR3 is TGTGCCAGCAGCGTAGGGGTGGGTGCCAATGAAAAACTGTTTTTT. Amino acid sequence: CASSVGVGANEKLFF.

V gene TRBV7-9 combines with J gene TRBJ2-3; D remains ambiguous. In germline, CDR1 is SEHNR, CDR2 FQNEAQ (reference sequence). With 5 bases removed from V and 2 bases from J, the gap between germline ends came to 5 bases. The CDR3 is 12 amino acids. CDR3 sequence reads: CASSAFTDTQYF. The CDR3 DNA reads TGTGCCAGCAGCGCCTTCACAGATACGCAGTATTTT. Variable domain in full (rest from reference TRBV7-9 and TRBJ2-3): DTGVSQNPRHKITKRGQNVTFRCDPISEHNRLYWYRQTLGQGPEFLTYFQNEAQLEKSRLLSDRFSAERPKGSFSTLEIQRTEQGDSAMYLCASSAFTDTQYFGPGTRLTVL.

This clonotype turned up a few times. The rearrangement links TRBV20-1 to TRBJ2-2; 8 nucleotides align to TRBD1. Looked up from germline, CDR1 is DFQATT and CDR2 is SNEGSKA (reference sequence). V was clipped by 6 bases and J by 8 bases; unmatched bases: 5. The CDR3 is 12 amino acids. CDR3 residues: CSAKTGEGELFF. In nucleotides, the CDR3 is TGCAGTGCAAAGACAGGGGAGGGGGAGCTGTTTTTT.

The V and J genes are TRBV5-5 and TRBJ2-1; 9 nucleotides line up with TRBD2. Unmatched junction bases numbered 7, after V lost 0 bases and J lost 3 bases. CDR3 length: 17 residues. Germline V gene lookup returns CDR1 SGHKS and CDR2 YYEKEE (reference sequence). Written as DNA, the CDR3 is TGTGCCAGCAGCTTGGTGTTAGCGGGAGTGGGCTACAATGAGCAGTTCTTC. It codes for CASSLVLAGVGYNEQFF.

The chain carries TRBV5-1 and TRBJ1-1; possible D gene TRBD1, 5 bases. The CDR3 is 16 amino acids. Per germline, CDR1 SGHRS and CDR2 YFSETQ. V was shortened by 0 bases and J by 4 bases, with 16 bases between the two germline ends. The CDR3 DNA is TGCGCCAGCAGCTTGGTTCCTCCTCAGGGTAGCACTGAAGCTTTCTTT. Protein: CASSLVPPQGSTEAFF.

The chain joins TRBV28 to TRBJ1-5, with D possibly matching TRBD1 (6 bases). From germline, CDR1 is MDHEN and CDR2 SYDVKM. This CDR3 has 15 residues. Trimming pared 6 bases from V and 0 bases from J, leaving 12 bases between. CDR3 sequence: CASSRDTPSNQPQHF. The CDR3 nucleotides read TGTGCCAGCAGCAGGGACACTCCTAGCAATCAGCCCCAGCATTTT.

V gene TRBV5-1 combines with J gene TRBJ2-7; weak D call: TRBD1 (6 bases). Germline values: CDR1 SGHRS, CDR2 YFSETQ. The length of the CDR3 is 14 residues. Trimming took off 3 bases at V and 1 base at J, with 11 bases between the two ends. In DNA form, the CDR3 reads TGCGCCAGCAGCTCTTCCGGACAGTCCTACGAGCAGTACTTC. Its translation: CASSSSGQSYEQYF.

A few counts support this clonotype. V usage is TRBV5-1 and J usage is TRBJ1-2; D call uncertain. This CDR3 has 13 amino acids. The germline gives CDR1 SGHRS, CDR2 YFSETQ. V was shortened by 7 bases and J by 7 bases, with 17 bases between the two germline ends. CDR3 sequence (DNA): TGCGCCAGCCGAGTAGATGATTCCGCTGGCTACACCTTC. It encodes CASRVDDSAGYTF.

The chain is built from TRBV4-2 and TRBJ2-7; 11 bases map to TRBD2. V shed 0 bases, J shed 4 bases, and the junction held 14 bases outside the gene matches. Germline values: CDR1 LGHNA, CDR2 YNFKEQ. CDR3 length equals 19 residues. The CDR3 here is CASSQDYGLAGGPGYEQYF. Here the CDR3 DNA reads TGTGCCAGCAGCCAAGATTATGGTCTAGCGGGAGGCCCTGGGTACGAGCAGTACTTC.

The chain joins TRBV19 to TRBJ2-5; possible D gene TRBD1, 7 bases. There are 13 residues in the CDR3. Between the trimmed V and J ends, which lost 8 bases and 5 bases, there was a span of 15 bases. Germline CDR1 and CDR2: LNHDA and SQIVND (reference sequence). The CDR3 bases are TGTGCCAGTGGAACAGGGGACTTGGAGACCCAGTACTTC. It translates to CASGTGDLETQYF.

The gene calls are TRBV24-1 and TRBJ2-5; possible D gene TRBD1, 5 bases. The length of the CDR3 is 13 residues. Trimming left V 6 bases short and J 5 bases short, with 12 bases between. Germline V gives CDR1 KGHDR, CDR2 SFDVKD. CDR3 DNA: TGTGCCACCAGTACAGGCTCGGTCGAGACCCAGTACTTC. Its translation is CATSTGSVETQYF.

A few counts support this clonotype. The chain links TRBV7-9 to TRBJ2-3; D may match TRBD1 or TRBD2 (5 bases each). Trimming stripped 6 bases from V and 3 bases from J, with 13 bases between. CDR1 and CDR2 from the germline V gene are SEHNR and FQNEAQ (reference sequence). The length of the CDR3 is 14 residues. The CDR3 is CASSSPRETDTQYF. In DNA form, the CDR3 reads TGTGCCAGCAGTTCCCCCAGGGAGACAGATACGCAGTATTTT.

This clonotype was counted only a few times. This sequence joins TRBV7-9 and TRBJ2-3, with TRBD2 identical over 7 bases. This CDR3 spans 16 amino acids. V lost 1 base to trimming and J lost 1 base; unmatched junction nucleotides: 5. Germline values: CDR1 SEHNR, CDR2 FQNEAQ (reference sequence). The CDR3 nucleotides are TGTGCCAGCAGCTTAGACCTAGCGGCGCGCACAGATACGCAGTATTTT. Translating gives CASSLDLAARTDTQYF.

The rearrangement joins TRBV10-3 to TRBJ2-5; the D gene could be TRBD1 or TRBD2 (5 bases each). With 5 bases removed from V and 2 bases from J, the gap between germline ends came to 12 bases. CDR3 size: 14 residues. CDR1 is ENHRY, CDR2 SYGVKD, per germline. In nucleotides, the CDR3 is TGTGCCATCAGTTGGGGGATGGGTCAAGAGACCCAGTACTTC. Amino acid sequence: CAISWGMGQETQYF.

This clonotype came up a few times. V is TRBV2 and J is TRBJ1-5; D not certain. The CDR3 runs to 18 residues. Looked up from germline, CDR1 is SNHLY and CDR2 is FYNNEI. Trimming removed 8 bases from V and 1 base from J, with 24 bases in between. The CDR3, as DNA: TGTGCCAGCGGGTATAGTTATCGGGTGGACGGAAGCAATCAGCCCCAGCATTTT. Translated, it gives CASGYSYRVDGSNQPQHF.

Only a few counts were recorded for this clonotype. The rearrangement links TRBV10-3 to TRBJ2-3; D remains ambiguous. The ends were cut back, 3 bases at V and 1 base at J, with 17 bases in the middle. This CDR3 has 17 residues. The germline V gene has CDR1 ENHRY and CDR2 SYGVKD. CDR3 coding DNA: TGTGCCATCAGTGACCCGGGCTCTACGGCCGGCACAGATACGCAGTATTTT. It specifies CAISDPGSTAGTDTQYF.